The rows below give T cell receptor beta chains drawn from one sample of a study of sequential checkpoint blockade in melanoma. Only in-frame clones appear in the TCRdb table, and some are missing; sequencing was by immunoSEQ multiplex PCR. Here the sample spans over 10,000 clones, over 60% being singletons. This sample comprised CD8+ T cells sorted from blood (inferred from file names), obtained from a patient given nivolumab and ipilimumab in sequence. Receptors originate from a human donor with melanoma. CDR3s include the opening cysteine and the closing phenylalanine or tryptophan. Clone size is given for some rows only: seen once, a few or many times, or a class if the clone is expanded.

J: TRBJ1-2
V: TRBV29-1
size: -
CDR3: CSAIPAQRGWVGYTF

J: TRBJ1-5
V: TRBV5-5
size: -
CDR3: CASSSTLRTGLSNQPQHF

J: TRBJ1-4
V: TRBV19
size: -
CDR3: CASKPGLATNEKLFF

J: TRBJ1-2
V: TRBV6-5
size: few
CDR3: CASLFILGRDRGYTF

J: TRBJ1-1
V: TRBV7-9
size: once
CDR3: CASRDRNTEAFF

J: TRBJ2-3
V: TRBV4-2
size: -
CDR3: CASSQEAASSTDTQYF

J: TRBJ2-6
V: TRBV9
size: -
CDR3: CASSGQGSGANVLTF

J: TRBJ1-5
V: TRBV10-2
size: -
CDR3: CASSETGSNQPQHF

J: TRBJ2-7
V: TRBV5-1
size: -
CDR3: CASSLDHRRYEQYF

J: -
V: TRBV27
size: -
CDR3: CASSRGGPSYEQYF

J: TRBJ2-7
V: TRBV18
size: few
CDR3: CASLGTGGNYEQYF

J: TRBJ2-1
V: TRBV2
size: few
CDR3: CASSGWAGNEQFF

J: TRBJ2-6
V: TRBV4-2
size: medium-sized
CDR3: CASSPHRDSDSGANVLTF

J: TRBJ1-4
V: TRBV9
size: -
CDR3: CASSVGTGDEKLFF

J: TRBJ2-7
V: TRBV6-4
size: -
CDR3: CARGGTAYEQYF

J: TRBJ2-7
V: TRBV13
size: -
CDR3: CASSLRLGAPSSYEQYF

J: TRBJ2-7
V: TRBV27
size: once
CDR3: CASMAGTGNYEQYF

J: TRBJ1-5
V: TRBV6-1
size: -
CDR3: CASSEYEESNQPQHF

J: TRBJ2-2
V: TRBV7-9
size: -
CDR3: CASTLGGRNTGELFF

J: TRBJ2-7
V: TRBV28
size: -
CDR3: CASSLRDRGSWQYF

J: TRBJ1-4
V: TRBV7-9
size: -
CDR3: CASSLPGGLAEKLFF

J: TRBJ1-6
V: TRBV5-6
size: -
CDR3: CASSMKQGANSPLHF

J: TRBJ1-2
V: TRBV5-6
size: -
CDR3: CASSLVRRTAVIGYTF

J: TRBJ2-2
V: TRBV29-1
size: once
CDR3: CSVEDDAGEATGELFF

J: TRBJ1-2
V: TRBV5-5
size: -
CDR3: CASSLLPPYGYTF

J: TRBJ1-1
V: TRBV15
size: -
CDR3: CATSRRPGQLEAFF

J: TRBJ1-2
V: TRBV28
size: -
CDR3: CASSFSGGYYGYTF

J: TRBJ1-2
V: TRBV27
size: -
CDR3: CASSSTELYGYTF

J: TRBJ2-5
V: TRBV6-5
size: -
CDR3: CASLGGGETQYF

J: TRBJ2-1
V: TRBV9
size: -
CDR3: CASSVSGGLDNEQFF

J: TRBJ2-7
V: TRBV19
size: -
CDR3: CASSYTGGSYEQYF

J: TRBJ2-7
V: TRBV27
size: few
CDR3: CASSAGTGRYEQYF

J: TRBJ1-2
V: TRBV20-1
size: -
CDR3: CGQSGYTF

J: TRBJ1-4
V: TRBV5-5
size: -
CDR3: CASSLYRQGKLFF

J: TRBJ2-7
V: TRBV28
size: -
CDR3: CASCPQGYEQYF

J: TRBJ2-1
V: TRBV9
size: -
CDR3: CASSAGGSGAYNEQFF

J: TRBJ2-2
V: TRBV5-6
size: -
CDR3: CASSLATGFTGELFF

J: TRBJ2-2
V: TRBV7-3
size: once
CDR3: CASSSDKGTGELFF

J: TRBJ2-1
V: TRBV15
size: -
CDR3: CATSRGAGGRNEQFF

J: TRBJ1-5
V: TRBV5-6
size: -
CDR3: CASSFGGDQPQHF

J: TRBJ2-5
V: TRBV29-1
size: -
CDR3: CSVDPPGGTGETQYF

J: TRBJ2-7
V: TRBV4-2
size: few
CDR3: CASSPDTTGEQYF

J: TRBJ2-7
V: TRBV7-2
size: -
CDR3: CASSRGPSYEQYF

J: TRBJ2-7
V: TRBV5-6
size: -
CDR3: CARSLVRGRVGSYEQYF

J: TRBJ2-3
V: TRBV6-5
size: -
CDR3: CASSYSGTDTQYF

J: TRBJ2-1
V: TRBV29-1
size: -
CDR3: CSGFESGLSYNEQFF

J: TRBJ2-5
V: TRBV21-1
size: once
CDR3: CASSKGGGRVETQYF

J: TRBJ1-4
V: TRBV27
size: -
CDR3: CASSSLGGEKLFF

J: TRBJ2-4
V: TRBV18
size: few
CDR3: CASSPGAGGRNIQYF

J: TRBJ1-1
V: TRBV19
size: -
CDR3: CASSISHGGGTEAFF

J: TRBJ2-1
V: TRBV15
size: -
CDR3: CATSLSQGSSYNEQFF

J: TRBJ2-5
V: TRBV4-1
size: -
CDR3: CASSQEGFGGGEEQYF

J: TRBJ2-3
V: TRBV28
size: many
CDR3: CASSLSGTDTQYF

J: TRBJ2-7
V: TRBV15
size: -
CDR3: CATSRDRGYEQYF

J: TRBJ2-7
V: TRBV7-9
size: -
CDR3: CASSPFGQGVPTYEQYF

J: TRBJ2-2
V: TRBV7-2
size: -
CDR3: CASSLEPDRAYTGELFF

J: TRBJ2-3
V: TRBV10-2
size: -
CDR3: CASSILAGGVDTQYF

J: TRBJ1-1
V: TRBV7-2
size: -
CDR3: CASAVAGITEAFF

J: TRBJ2-1
V: TRBV28
size: -
CDR3: CASIKAGENNEQFF